The rows below give T cell receptor beta chains drawn from one sample of a study of control samples from healthy donors and cancer patients. Sequencing used immunoSEQ multiplex PCR; TCRdb keeps in-frame clones, though not all of them. In the table there are 150,000 to 200,000 clones, over 85% of which are singletons. Sequencing was carried out using blood. The origin of the receptors is a man aged 30 to 45 in good health. CDR3s include the opening cysteine and the closing phenylalanine or tryptophan. Each record gives: CDR3 length, V gene, clone size, D gene, J gene, CDR3 DNA, CDR3 protein. A D gene is named only where the DNA matches it firmly. Where a row states a size, it is once, few, many or the class of an expanded clone; other rows omit it.

cdr3_length: 13; v_call: TRBV6-1; clone_size: NA; d_call: NA; j_call: TRBJ1-5; cdr3_nt: TGTGCCAGCAGTGAAGTCAGCAATCAGCCCCAGCATTTT; cdr3_aa: CASSEVSNQPQHF
cdr3_length: 15; v_call: TRBV25-1; clone_size: NA; d_call: NA; j_call: TRBJ2-5; cdr3_nt: TGTGCCAGCAGTGAAGCAGGGCGCAGGGGCGAGACCCAGTACTTC; cdr3_aa: CASSEAGRRGETQYF
cdr3_length: 14; v_call: TRBV28; clone_size: NA; d_call: NA; j_call: TRBJ1-1; cdr3_nt: TGTGCCAGCAGTTTAAGGCACAGCTTCACTGAAGCTTTCTTT; cdr3_aa: CASSLRHSFTEAFF
cdr3_length: 14; v_call: TRBV6-5; clone_size: NA; d_call: NA; j_call: TRBJ1-1; cdr3_nt: TGTGCCAGCAGTTTTGGAGTGGGGTGGACTGAAGCTTTCTTT; cdr3_aa: CASSFGVGWTEAFF
cdr3_length: 15; v_call: TRBV28; clone_size: NA; d_call: NA; j_call: TRBJ1-5; cdr3_nt: TGTGCCAGCAGGGGTAGGGGGGGCCTTTATCAGCCCCAGCATTTT; cdr3_aa: CASRGRGGLYQPQHF
cdr3_length: 13; v_call: TRBV6-5; clone_size: NA; d_call: TRBD1; j_call: TRBJ1-2; cdr3_nt: TGTGCCAGCACACCCCACGACAGGGCTGGCTACACCTTC; cdr3_aa: CASTPHDRAGYTF
cdr3_length: 16; v_call: TRBV19; clone_size: NA; d_call: NA; j_call: TRBJ1-3; cdr3_nt: TGTGCCAGTAGGACCCGAGGGGGAGAAGCTGGAAACACCATATATTTT; cdr3_aa: CASRTRGGEAGNTIYF
cdr3_length: 13; v_call: TRBV27; clone_size: once; d_call: TRBD1; j_call: TRBJ1-1; cdr3_nt: TGTGCCAGCAGACGGACAGGGTTAGCTGAAGCTTTCTTT; cdr3_aa: CASRRTGLAEAFF
cdr3_length: 16; v_call: TRBV7-9; clone_size: NA; d_call: NA; j_call: TRBJ1-1; cdr3_nt: TGTGCCAGCAGCTTATGGGCAAGGGGATTGAACACTGAAGCTTTCTTT; cdr3_aa: CASSLWARGLNTEAFF
cdr3_length: 15; v_call: TRBV2; clone_size: NA; d_call: TRBD2; j_call: TRBJ2-1; cdr3_nt: TGTGCCAGCAGTGGGGGACTAGCGGGATACAATGAGCAGTTCTTC; cdr3_aa: CASSGGLAGYNEQFF
cdr3_length: 13; v_call: TRBV7-3; clone_size: NA; d_call: TRBD1; j_call: TRBJ1-1; cdr3_nt: TGTGCCAGCAGCTTTGACCGACAGGGTGTCGCTTTCTTT; cdr3_aa: CASSFDRQGVAFF
cdr3_length: 15; v_call: TRBV6-2/TRBV6-3; clone_size: NA; d_call: NA; j_call: TRBJ2-7; cdr3_nt: TGTGCCAGCAGTTACAGGCAGGCGATCTCCTACGAGCAGTACTTC; cdr3_aa: CASSYRQAISYEQYF
cdr3_length: 19; v_call: TRBV7-6; clone_size: NA; d_call: TRBD1; j_call: TRBJ2-7; cdr3_nt: TGTGCCAGCAGCCCACGGCTAGGACAGGTGAATTCCCTCTCCTACGAGCAGTACTTC; cdr3_aa: CASSPRLGQVNSLSYEQYF
cdr3_length: 16; v_call: TRBV27; clone_size: NA; d_call: NA; j_call: TRBJ2-7; cdr3_nt: TGTGCCAGCAGTTCATTTCCGGGACCAAGCTCCTACGAGCAGTACTTC; cdr3_aa: CASSSFPGPSSYEQYF
cdr3_length: 15; v_call: TRBV3-1/TRBV3-2; clone_size: NA; d_call: NA; j_call: TRBJ2-1; cdr3_nt: TGTGCCAGCAGCCAAGGACCCCAGGAGGGAAATGAGCAGTTCTTC; cdr3_aa: CASSQGPQEGNEQFF
cdr3_length: 15; v_call: TRBV9; clone_size: NA; d_call: NA; j_call: TRBJ2-7; cdr3_nt: TGTGCCAGCAGCGTAGCGGCTACAGGGACCTACGAGCAGTACTTC; cdr3_aa: CASSVAATGTYEQYF
cdr3_length: 15; v_call: TRBV6-5; clone_size: NA; d_call: TRBD1; j_call: TRBJ1-2; cdr3_nt: TGTGCCAGCAGGCAGACAGGGGGCAATAACTATGGCTACACCTTC; cdr3_aa: CASRQTGGNNYGYTF
cdr3_length: 13; v_call: TRBV7-3; clone_size: once; d_call: TRBD1; j_call: TRBJ2-7; cdr3_nt: TGTGCCAGCAGCTTCGGACAGGGGTACGAGCAGTACTTC; cdr3_aa: CASSFGQGYEQYF
cdr3_length: 15; v_call: TRBV9; clone_size: few; d_call: NA; j_call: TRBJ2-1; cdr3_nt: TGTGCCAGCAGCGCCCTAGGCACCATGGCTCTTGAGCAGTTCTTC; cdr3_aa: CASSALGTMALEQFF
cdr3_length: 14; v_call: TRBV6-1; clone_size: once; d_call: NA; j_call: TRBJ1-4; cdr3_nt: TGTGCCAGCAGTGACAGGGTAACTAATGAAAAACTGTTTTTT; cdr3_aa: CASSDRVTNEKLFF
cdr3_length: 18; v_call: TRBV4-1; clone_size: few; d_call: NA; j_call: TRBJ1-3; cdr3_nt: TGCGCCAGCAGCCAAGCCGATATGGGGTTGATCTCTGGAAACACCATATATTTT; cdr3_aa: CASSQADMGLISGNTIYF
cdr3_length: 15; v_call: TRBV14; clone_size: NA; d_call: NA; j_call: TRBJ2-3; cdr3_nt: TGTGCCAGCAGCCGGAGGGGGGCTAGCACAGATACGCAGTATTTT; cdr3_aa: CASSRRGASTDTQYF
cdr3_length: 14; v_call: TRBV7-8; clone_size: NA; d_call: NA; j_call: TRBJ2-1; cdr3_nt: TGTGCCAGCAGAACCGGGAGATTAGGGAATGAGCAGTTCTTC; cdr3_aa: CASRTGRLGNEQFF
cdr3_length: 15; v_call: TRBV9; clone_size: NA; d_call: NA; j_call: TRBJ2-2; cdr3_nt: TGTGCCAGCAGCGTATCGGGGAGGTGGACCGGGGAGCTGTTTTTT; cdr3_aa: CASSVSGRWTGELFF
cdr3_length: 12; v_call: TRBV7-9; clone_size: NA; d_call: NA; j_call: TRBJ1-1; cdr3_nt: TGTGCCAGCAGCTACGGGACTGTTGAAGCTTTCTTT; cdr3_aa: CASSYGTVEAFF
cdr3_length: 13; v_call: TRBV18; clone_size: NA; d_call: NA; j_call: TRBJ2-1; cdr3_nt: TGTGCCAGCTCACCCACAGGGCTTCGGGAGCAGTTCTTC; cdr3_aa: CASSPTGLREQFF
cdr3_length: 18; v_call: TRBV21-1; clone_size: NA; d_call: NA; j_call: TRBJ1-4; cdr3_nt: TGTGCCAGCAGCAAACCACCCGACAGGGGACACGGACGGTGGAAACTGTTTTTT; cdr3_aa: CASSKPPDRGHGRWKLFF
cdr3_length: 15; v_call: TRBV7-3; clone_size: NA; d_call: TRBD1; j_call: TRBJ2-2; cdr3_nt: TGTGCCAGCAGCCCCGGGACAGCGAACACCGGGGAGCTGTTTTTT; cdr3_aa: CASSPGTANTGELFF
cdr3_length: 13; v_call: TRBV18; clone_size: NA; d_call: NA; j_call: TRBJ2-5; cdr3_nt: TGTGCCAGCTCACCCGGACTCCAAGAGACCCAGTACTTC; cdr3_aa: CASSPGLQETQYF
cdr3_length: 16; v_call: TRBV7-6; clone_size: NA; d_call: TRBD2; j_call: TRBJ2-2; cdr3_nt: TGTGCCAGCAGCCTAAACCCCACTAGCGGGAGGGGGGAGCTGTTTTTT; cdr3_aa: CASSLNPTSGRGELFF
cdr3_length: 11; v_call: TRBV20-1; clone_size: once; d_call: NA; j_call: TRBJ2-3; cdr3_nt: TGCAGTGCTAGTAGAACAGATACGCAGTATTTT; cdr3_aa: CSASRTDTQYF
cdr3_length: 14; v_call: TRBV10-3; clone_size: few; d_call: TRBD1; j_call: TRBJ2-7; cdr3_nt: TGTGCCATCAGGGGACAGGGCATAGGTTACGAGCAGTACTTC; cdr3_aa: CAIRGQGIGYEQYF
cdr3_length: 17; v_call: TRBV7-2; clone_size: NA; d_call: TRBD2; j_call: TRBJ2-7; cdr3_nt: TGTGCCAGCAGACCATCCCAGACTAGCGGTTCCGGGGGCGAGCAGTACTTC; cdr3_aa: CASRPSQTSGSGGEQYF
cdr3_length: 14; v_call: TRBV2; clone_size: NA; d_call: NA; j_call: TRBJ2-3; cdr3_nt: TGTGCCAGCATTGCGCAGGGTGGAATAGATACGCAGTATTTT; cdr3_aa: CASIAQGGIDTQYF
cdr3_length: 18; v_call: TRBV19; clone_size: once; d_call: NA; j_call: TRBJ1-6; cdr3_nt: TGTGCCAGTAGTCTCGGACCCTTAGACAGCTCCTATAATTCACCCCTCCACTTT; cdr3_aa: CASSLGPLDSSYNSPLHF
cdr3_length: 10; v_call: TRBV20-1; clone_size: NA; d_call: NA; j_call: TRBJ2-3; cdr3_nt: TGCAGTGTTGAGAGCCCACCGCCTAATTTT; cdr3_aa: CSVESPPPNF
cdr3_length: 13; v_call: TRBV6-2/TRBV6-3; clone_size: NA; d_call: NA; j_call: TRBJ2-1; cdr3_nt: TGTGCCAGCAGTCAAGATCTACATGAGACGGAGTTCTTC; cdr3_aa: CASSQDLHETEFF
cdr3_length: 16; v_call: TRBV30; clone_size: NA; d_call: NA; j_call: TRBJ1-3; cdr3_nt: TGTGCCTGGAGTGTACCAGGGACGCGTCCTGGAAACACCATATATTTT; cdr3_aa: CAWSVPGTRPGNTIYF
cdr3_length: 14; v_call: TRBV29-1; clone_size: NA; d_call: TRBD1; j_call: TRBJ1-2; cdr3_nt: TGCAGCGTTGAGACGACAGGGGGGAGCTATGGCTACACCTTC; cdr3_aa: CSVETTGGSYGYTF
cdr3_length: 13; v_call: TRBV18; clone_size: once; d_call: NA; j_call: TRBJ1-1; cdr3_nt: TGTGCCAGCTCACCGCAGACGAACACTGAAGCTTTCTTT; cdr3_aa: CASSPQTNTEAFF
cdr3_length: 15; v_call: TRBV18; clone_size: NA; d_call: NA; j_call: TRBJ2-7; cdr3_nt: TGTGCCAGCTCACCTTTATCCGGGACCAGCTACGAGCAGTACTTC; cdr3_aa: CASSPLSGTSYEQYF
cdr3_length: 14; v_call: TRBV10-3; clone_size: NA; d_call: TRBD1; j_call: TRBJ2-7; cdr3_nt: TGTGCCATCAGGGCGACAGGGGACTCCTACGAGCAGTACTTC; cdr3_aa: CAIRATGDSYEQYF
cdr3_length: 12; v_call: TRBV4-1; clone_size: NA; d_call: NA; j_call: TRBJ1-2; cdr3_nt: TGCGCCAGCAGCCAGGGGACATGGAGCTACACCTTC; cdr3_aa: CASSQGTWSYTF
cdr3_length: 13; v_call: TRBV24-1; clone_size: NA; d_call: NA; j_call: TRBJ2-6; cdr3_nt: TGTGCCACCAGTGCTTCCGGGGCCAACGTCCTGACTTTC; cdr3_aa: CATSASGANVLTF
cdr3_length: 17; v_call: TRBV2; clone_size: NA; d_call: NA; j_call: TRBJ2-7; cdr3_nt: TGTGCCAGCAGTCGGGACTTGGGAATGACATTACACTACGAGCAGTACTTC; cdr3_aa: CASSRDLGMTLHYEQYF
cdr3_length: 17; v_call: TRBV28; clone_size: NA; d_call: NA; j_call: TRBJ2-6; cdr3_nt: TGTGCCAGCATTTCCCGGGTTCCCCTCTCTGGGGCCAACGTCCTGACTTTC; cdr3_aa: CASISRVPLSGANVLTF
cdr3_length: 19; v_call: TRBV15; clone_size: NA; d_call: TRBD2; j_call: TRBJ2-2; cdr3_nt: TGTGCCACCAGCAGAGATCGTTGGACTAGCGGGAGGCGCACCGGGGAGCTGTTTTTT; cdr3_aa: CATSRDRWTSGRRTGELFF
cdr3_length: 15; v_call: TRBV5-5; clone_size: NA; d_call: TRBD1; j_call: TRBJ2-7; cdr3_nt: TGTGCCAGCAGCCAAGCAGGGACAGAAAGATACGAGCAGTACTTC; cdr3_aa: CASSQAGTERYEQYF